This TCR beta chain was sequenced in a study of cytomegalovirus exposure and HLA in healthy donors. About this clone: Its target is not known.

Regarding the study as a whole: There were around 160 TCR beta chains listed as cytomegalovirus-associated. While the bulk of TCR sequences proved rare, some public TCRs turned up in many donors. Accurate predictions that matched the HLA-A and HLA-B alleles of most subjects were reportedly made from TCR beta sequences.

The PCR had 60 Vbeta and 13 Jbeta primers. The data were produced by immunoSEQ multiplex PCR, yet TCRdb's version contains in-frame clones alone and is incomplete. The table includes about 130,000 clones, more than 70% detected once. Trimming took off 5 bases at V and 2 bases at J, with 7 bases between the two ends. The germline gives CDR1 SGHDN, CDR2 FVKESK. This CDR3 is 12 amino acids long. The receptor comes from a woman aged 60-75 years in good health and CMV-seronegative. The sequenced material came from PBMCs. The chain employs TRBV14 and TRBJ2-7; TRBD2 is a possible D gene (5 bases). CDR3 nucleotide sequence: TGTGCCAGCAGCTCCGGGGCCTACGAGCAGTACTTC. Its translation is CASSSGAYEQYF.